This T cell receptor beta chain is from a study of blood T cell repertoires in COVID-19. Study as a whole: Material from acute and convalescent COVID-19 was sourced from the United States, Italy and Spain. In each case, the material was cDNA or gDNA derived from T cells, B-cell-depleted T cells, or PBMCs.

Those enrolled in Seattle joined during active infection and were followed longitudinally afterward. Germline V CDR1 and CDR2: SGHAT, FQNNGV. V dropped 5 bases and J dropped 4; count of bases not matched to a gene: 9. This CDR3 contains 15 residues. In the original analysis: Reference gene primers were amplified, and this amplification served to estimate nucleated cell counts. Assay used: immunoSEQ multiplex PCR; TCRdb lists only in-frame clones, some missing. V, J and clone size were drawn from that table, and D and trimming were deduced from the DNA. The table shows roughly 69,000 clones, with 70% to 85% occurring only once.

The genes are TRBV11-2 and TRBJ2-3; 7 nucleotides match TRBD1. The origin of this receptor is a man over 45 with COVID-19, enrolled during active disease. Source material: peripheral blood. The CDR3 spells CASSDQTGSADTQYF. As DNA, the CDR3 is TGTGCCAGCAGCGACCAGACAGGGTCGGCAGATACGCAGTATTTT.